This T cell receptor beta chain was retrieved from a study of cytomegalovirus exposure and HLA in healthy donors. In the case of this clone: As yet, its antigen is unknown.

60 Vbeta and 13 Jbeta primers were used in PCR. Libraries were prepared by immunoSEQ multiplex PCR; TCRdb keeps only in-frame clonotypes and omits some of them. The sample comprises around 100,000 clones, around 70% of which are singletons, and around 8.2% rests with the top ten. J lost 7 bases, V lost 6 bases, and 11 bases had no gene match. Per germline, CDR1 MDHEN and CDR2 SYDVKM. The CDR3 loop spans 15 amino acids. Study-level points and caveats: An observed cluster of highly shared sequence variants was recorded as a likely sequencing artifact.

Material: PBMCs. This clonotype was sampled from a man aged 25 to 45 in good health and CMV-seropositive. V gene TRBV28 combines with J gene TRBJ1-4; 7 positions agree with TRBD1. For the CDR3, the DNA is TGTGCCAGCAGCCTCGGGGCAGGGGGAATTGAAAAACTGTTTTTT. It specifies CASSLGAGGIEKLFF.